This record looks at one TCR beta chain sequence and its context. The antigen remains unidentified. This entry comes from a study of cytomegalovirus exposure and HLA in healthy donors. Study-level findings and limits: Reported results showed that the classifier diagnosed cytomegalovirus status with high specificity and sensitivity.

Healthy bone marrow donors made up the donors. PCR was performed using 60 Vbeta and 13 Jbeta primers. Assay: immunoSEQ multiplex PCR; the TCRdb copy retains only in-frame clones and omits some. The table has some 140,000 clones, about four fifths seen once. What was sequenced was PBMCs. This TCR came from a man younger than 40 in good health.

CDR3 DNA sequence: TGTGCCAGCAGCTCGAGTAGCGGGAGTGTTTTCGCCGGGGAGCTGTTTTTT. Residues: CASSSSSGSVFAGELFF. The gene calls are TRBV5-5 and TRBJ2-2; 9 nucleotides agree with TRBD2. The CDR3 contains 17 residues. Trimming took 3 bases from V and 6 from J; bases not matched to a gene: 12. The germline V gene has CDR1 SGHKS and CDR2 YYEKEE (reference sequence).